This is a list of T cell receptor beta chains from one sample in a study of OX40 agonist ivuxolimab in advanced cancers. Produced via immunoSEQ multiplex PCR; TCRdb's table is partial and in-frame only. The sample lists around 53,000 clones; 65% to 85% were seen once. Sequenced material: CD4+ or CD8+ T cells sorted from blood, taken in a trial of the OX40 agonist ivuxolimab. These receptors all stem from an adult with an advanced solid tumor such as melanoma, head and neck, liver or kidney cancer. The CDR3 runs from the conserved cysteine through the conserved F or W. The D gene is left open where the match is weak. Part of the rows lack a size; the others show once, few, many or a class for expanded clones.

D | J | size | V | CDR3 | DNA
NA | TRBJ2-4 | NA | TRBV19 | CASSSSPSYVQYF | TGTGCCAGTAGTAGTAGCCCTAGCTACGTTCAGTACTTC
NA | TRBJ1-6 | NA | TRBV9 | CASSVVPAPGSPLHF | TGTGCCAGCAGCGTAGTGCCGGCCCCAGGTTCGCCCCTCCACTTT
NA | TRBJ2-3 | NA | TRBV5-4 | CASSLYSGQSWSTDTQYF | TGTGCCAGCAGCTTGTACTCCGGGCAGAGTTGGAGCACAGATACGCAGTATTTT
TRBD1 | TRBJ2-5 | NA | TRBV7-8 | CASSLWTGAAWETQYF | TGTGCCAGCAGCCTTTGGACAGGGGCGGCTTGGGAGACCCAGTACTTC
NA | TRBJ2-7 | NA | TRBV30 | CAWSRVILYEQYF | TGTGCCTGGAGCCGGGTGATCCTTTACGAGCAGTACTTC
NA | TRBJ1-2 | NA | TRBV4-1 | CASSQVTHRERGGYTF | TGCGCCAGCAGCCAAGTCACCCACAGGGAGAGAGGTGGCTACACCTTC
NA | TRBJ2-7 | NA | TRBV25-1 | CASGLQGAGAGEQYF | TGTGCCAGCGGCCTTCAAGGTGCGGGGGCTGGCGAGCAGTACTTC
NA | TRBJ2-7 | NA | TRBV15 | CATSGLTGQFSYEQYF | TGTGCCACCAGCGGGCTAACCGGACAGTTTTCCTACGAGCAGTACTTC
TRBD1 | TRBJ1-6 | NA | TRBV9 | CASSAEGQNNSPLHF | TGTGCCAGCAGCGCCGAGGGACAGAATAATTCACCCCTCCACTTT
TRBD1 | TRBJ2-7 | once | TRBV19 | CASSPGTGYEQYF | TGTGCCAGTAGTCCCGGGACAGGGTACGAGCAGTACTTC
NA | TRBJ1-2 | NA | TRBV29-1 | CSVDRVGISGYTF | TGCAGCGTCGACAGAGTCGGAATCTCTGGCTACACCTTC
NA | TRBJ2-7 | NA | TRBV5-4 | CASSTMLAKLGEQYF | TGTGCCAGCAGCACTATGCTAGCGAAGTTGGGGGAGCAGTACTTC
NA | TRBJ1-1 | NA | TRBV6-6 | CASSYSVNMNTEAFF | TGTGCCAGCAGTTACTCGGTTAACATGAACACTGAAGCTTTCTTT
NA | TRBJ1-5 | NA | TRBV7-9 | CASSFSDQPQHF | TGTGCCAGCAGCTTTTCGGATCAGCCCCAGCATTTT
NA | TRBJ2-1 | NA | TRBV5-1 | CASSFDPIEQFF | TGCGCCAGCAGCTTTGATCCAATTGAGCAGTTCTTC
TRBD2 | TRBJ2-3 | once | TRBV28 | CASSSPGGRIDTQYF | TGTGCCAGCAGTTCCCCGGGCGGGAGGATAGATACGCAGTATTTT
NA | TRBJ2-3 | few | TRBV28 | CASRPSPARGPDTQYF | TGTGCCAGCAGACCAAGCCCCGCGAGGGGTCCAGATACGCAGTATTTT
TRBD2 | TRBJ2-5 | NA | TRBV7-7 | CASSQGGAAQETQYF | TGTGCCAGCAGCCAGGGAGGGGCGGCCCAAGAGACCCAGTACTTC
TRBD1 | TRBJ1-1 | NA | TRBV25-1 | CASSGQGAGTEAFF | TGTGCCAGCAGTGGCCAGGGGGCAGGGACTGAAGCTTTCTTT
NA | TRBJ1-5 | few | TRBV6-6 | CASSYSEISNQPQHF | TGTGCCAGCAGTTACTCCGAGATTAGCAATCAGCCCCAGCATTTT
NA | TRBJ1-1 | NA | TRBV11-2 | CASSSGQPTEAFF | TGTGCCAGCAGCTCCGGGCAGCCAACTGAAGCTTTCTTT
NA | TRBJ2-7 | NA | TRBV6-5 | CATLPAKSYEQYF | TGTGCCACCCTCCCGGCCAAATCCTACGAGCAGTACTTC
NA | TRBJ2-7 | NA | TRBV28 | CASYRGNERLEQYF | TGTGCCAGCTATCGAGGGAACGAGAGGTTAGAGCAGTACTTC
TRBD1 | TRBJ2-7 | NA | TRBV18 | CASSEDRESYEQYF | TGTGCCAGCTCAGAGGACAGGGAGAGTTACGAGCAGTACTTC
TRBD1 | TRBJ1-4 | NA | TRBV4-3 | CASSQESRTGDPRDEKLFF | TGCGCCAGCAGCCAAGAAAGCAGGACAGGGGACCCTAGGGATGAAAAACTGTTTTTT
NA | TRBJ2-7 | NA | TRBV18 | CASSPETNYEQYF | TGTGCCAGCTCACCAGAGACGAACTACGAGCAGTACTTC
NA | TRBJ1-5 | once | TRBV4-2 | CASSQDLGGYQPQHF | TGTGCCAGCAGCCAAGATCTGGGAGGGTATCAGCCCCAGCATTTT
TRBD1 | TRBJ2-7 | NA | TRBV10-2 | CATRTGDREQYF | TGCGCCACTAGGACAGGAGATAGGGAGCAGTACTTC
NA | TRBJ1-1 | NA | TRBV2 | CASRRMTDTEAFF | TGTGCCAGCAGGCGGATGACGGACACTGAAGCTTTCTTT
TRBD1 | TRBJ2-4 | NA | TRBV28 | CASSPAGTGGDIQYF | TGTGCCAGCAGTCCCGCCGGGACAGGGGGGGACATTCAGTACTTC
NA | TRBJ2-6 | NA | TRBV18 | CASSPPAGANVLTF | TGTGCCAGCTCACCACCGGCCGGGGCCAACGTCCTGACTTTC
TRBD2 | TRBJ2-3 | NA | TRBV5-1 | CASSLLAGGADTQYF | TGCGCCAGCAGCTTGTTGGCGGGGGGGGCAGATACGCAGTATTTT
NA | TRBJ2-3 | NA | TRBV5-1 | CASSLGSTGDTQYF | TGCGCCAGCAGCTTGGGGTCCACAGGAGATACGCAGTATTTT
NA | TRBJ2-2 | once | TRBV5-1 | CASSLVGGTATGELFF | TGCGCCAGCAGCTTGGTAGGGGGTACGGCCACCGGGGAGCTGTTTTTT
NA | TRBJ1-2 | few | TRBV19 | CASNSGVHRVGYTF | TGTGCCAGTAATTCCGGGGTCCATCGTGTTGGCTACACCTTC
NA | TRBJ1-1 | NA | TRBV6-1 | CASSEVMGGTEAFF | TGTGCCAGCAGTGAAGTAATGGGGGGCACTGAAGCTTTCTTT
NA | TRBJ2-7 | NA | TRBV5-5 | CASSREGGVSSYEQYF | TGTGCCAGCAGCCGAGAGGGGGGCGTAAGCTCCTACGAGCAGTACTTC